This T cell receptor beta chain is from a study of T cell responses to AZD1222 COVID-19 vaccine. Whole-study findings and limits: There were vaccine-associated CD4 TCRs across spike, dominant at 160-218 and 743-854. Baseline serostatus was positive in only six AZD1222 recipients. Repertoires in all cases were sampled only once the peak T cell response had passed. A reported finding is that nearly half of spike-specific TCRs target unmutated variant regions.

Germline CDR1 reads LNHDA; CDR2 reads SQIVND (reference sequence). Trimming removed 6 bases from V and 8 bases from J, with 16 bases in between. This CDR3 spans 14 amino acids. The assay was immunoSEQ multiplex PCR, and TCRdb's table has in-frame clones only and misses some. Of about 48,000 clones listed, approximately 83% were seen once; the top ten hold 6.5% to 8.5%. For this clone: What it binds is not known.

This sequence was found in an adult who received the AZD1222 COVID-19 vaccine. The chain employs TRBV19 and TRBJ1-4; D may be TRBD1 (5 bases). Material: peripheral blood, obtained 28 days after the second AZD1222 dose. CDR3 sequence: CASSPWAGHEKLFF. The DNA for the CDR3 is TGTGCCAGTAGCCCTTGGGCAGGGCACGAAAAACTGTTTTTT.